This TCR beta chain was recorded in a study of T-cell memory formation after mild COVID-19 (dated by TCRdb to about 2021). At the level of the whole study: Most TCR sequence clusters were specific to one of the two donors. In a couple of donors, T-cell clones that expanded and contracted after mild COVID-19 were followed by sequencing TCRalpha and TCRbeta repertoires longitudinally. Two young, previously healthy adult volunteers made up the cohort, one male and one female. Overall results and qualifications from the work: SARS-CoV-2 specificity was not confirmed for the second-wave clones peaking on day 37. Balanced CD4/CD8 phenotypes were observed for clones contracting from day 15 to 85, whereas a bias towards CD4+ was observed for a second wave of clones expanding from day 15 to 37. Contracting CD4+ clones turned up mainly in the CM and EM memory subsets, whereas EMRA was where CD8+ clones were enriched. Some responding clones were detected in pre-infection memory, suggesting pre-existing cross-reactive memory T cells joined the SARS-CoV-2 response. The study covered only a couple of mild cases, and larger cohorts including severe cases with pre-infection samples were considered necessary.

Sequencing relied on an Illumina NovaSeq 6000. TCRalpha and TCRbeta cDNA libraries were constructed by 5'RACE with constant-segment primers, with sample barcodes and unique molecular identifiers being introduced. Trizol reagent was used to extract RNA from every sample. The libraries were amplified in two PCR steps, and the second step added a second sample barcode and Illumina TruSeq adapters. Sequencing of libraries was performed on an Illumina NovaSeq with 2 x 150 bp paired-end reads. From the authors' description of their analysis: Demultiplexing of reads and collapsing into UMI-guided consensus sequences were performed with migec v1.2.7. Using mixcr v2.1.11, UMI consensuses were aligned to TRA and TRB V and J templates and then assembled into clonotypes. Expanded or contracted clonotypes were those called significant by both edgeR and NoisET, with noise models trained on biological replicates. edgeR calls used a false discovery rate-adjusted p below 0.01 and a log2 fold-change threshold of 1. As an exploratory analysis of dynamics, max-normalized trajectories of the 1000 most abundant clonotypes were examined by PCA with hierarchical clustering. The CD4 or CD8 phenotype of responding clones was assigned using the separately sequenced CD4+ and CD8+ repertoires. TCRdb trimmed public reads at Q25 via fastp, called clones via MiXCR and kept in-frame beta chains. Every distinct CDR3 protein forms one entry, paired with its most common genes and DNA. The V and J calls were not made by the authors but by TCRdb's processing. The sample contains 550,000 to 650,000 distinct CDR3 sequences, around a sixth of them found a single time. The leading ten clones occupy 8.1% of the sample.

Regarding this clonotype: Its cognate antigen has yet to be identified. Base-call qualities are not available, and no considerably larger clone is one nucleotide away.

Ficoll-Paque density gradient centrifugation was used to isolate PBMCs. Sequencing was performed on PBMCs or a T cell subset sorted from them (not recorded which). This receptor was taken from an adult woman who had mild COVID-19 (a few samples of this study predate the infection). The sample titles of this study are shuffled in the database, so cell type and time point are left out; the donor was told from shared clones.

The CDR3: CAISESGGTDTQYF. At the DNA level, the sequence is TGTGCCATCAGTGAAAGCGGGGGCACAGATACGCAGTATTTT. This receptor chain uses TRBV10-3 and TRBJ2-3, with TRBD2 identical over 7 junction bases. V trim: 3 bases; J trim: 1 base; unmatched bases: 1. The CDR3 contains 14 residues, cysteine and phenylalanine counted. Only CDR3 DNA is held: 42 bases, read in frame from base 1. According to the germline V gene, CDR1 reads ENHRY and CDR2 reads SYGVKD.